The 4 T cell receptor beta chains below come from one sample, sequenced in a study of blood T cell repertoires in COVID-19. TCRdb's table, derived via immunoSEQ multiplex PCR, lists solely in-frame clones and lacks some. The sample holds fewer than 60,000 clones, about 84% seen once. The sequenced sample consisted of peripheral blood. All receptors come from a human donor in a cohort sampled during active COVID-19.

The chain has TRBV7-6 and TRBJ2-5, with TRBD2 matching 14 bases. Losses at the gene ends were 3 bases for V and 2 bases for J; bases not matched to a gene: 5. The CDR3 runs 17 residues. Germline CDR1 is SGHVS and CDR2 is FNYEAQ. CDR3 sequence reads: CASSFGTSGSGQETQYF. In nucleotides, the CDR3 is TGTGCCAGCAGCTTTGGGACTAGCGGGAGTGGTCAAGAGACCCAGTACTTC.

The genes are TRBV7-8 and TRBJ1-5, with D hard to call. The CDR3 consists of 15 residues. CDR1 is SGHVS and CDR2 is FQNEAQ in the germline V gene. The V gene lost 2 bases and the J gene lost 0 bases, with 8 bases spanning the gap. CDR3 nucleotides: TGTGCCAGCAGCTTAAGCCTCTATAGCAATCAGCCCCAGCATTTT. Residues: CASSLSLYSNQPQHF.

The V call is TRBV3-1 (or the pseudogene TRBV3-2), the J call TRBJ2-1; 9 bases fit TRBD2. This CDR3 spans 15 amino acids. Germline CDR1 reads LGHDT; CDR2 reads YNNKEL (reference sequence). J lost 2 bases, V lost 4 bases, and 3 bases had no gene match. This chain's CDR3 is CASSRSGRPYNEQFF. In DNA, the CDR3 is TGTGCCAGCAGCCGGAGCGGGAGGCCCTACAATGAGCAGTTCTTC.

J is TRBJ2-3 and V is TRBV7-2; 10 bases line up with TRBD2. J was trimmed by 3 bases and V by 5 bases; bases with no gene match: 17. This CDR3 comprises 19 residues. The germline V gene encodes CDR1 SGHTA and CDR2 FQGNSA. The CDR3 loop is CASSLASGRALISTDTQYF. The CDR3 DNA reads TGTGCCAGCAGCCTCGCGAGCGGGAGGGCCCTGATTAGTACAGATACGCAGTATTTT.